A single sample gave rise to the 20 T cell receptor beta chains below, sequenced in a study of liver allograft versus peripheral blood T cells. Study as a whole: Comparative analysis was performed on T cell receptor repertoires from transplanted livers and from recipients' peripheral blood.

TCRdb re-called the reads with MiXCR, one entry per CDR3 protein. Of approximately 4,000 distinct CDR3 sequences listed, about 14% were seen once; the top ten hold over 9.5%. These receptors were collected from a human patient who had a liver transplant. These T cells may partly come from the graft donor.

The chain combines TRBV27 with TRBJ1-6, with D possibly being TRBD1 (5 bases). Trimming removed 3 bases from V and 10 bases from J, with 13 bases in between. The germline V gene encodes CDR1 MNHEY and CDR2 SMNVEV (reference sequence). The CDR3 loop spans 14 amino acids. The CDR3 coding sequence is TGTGCCAGCAGTTTGGCAGGGCCAGGATCACCCCTCCACTTT. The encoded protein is CASSLAGPGSPLHF.

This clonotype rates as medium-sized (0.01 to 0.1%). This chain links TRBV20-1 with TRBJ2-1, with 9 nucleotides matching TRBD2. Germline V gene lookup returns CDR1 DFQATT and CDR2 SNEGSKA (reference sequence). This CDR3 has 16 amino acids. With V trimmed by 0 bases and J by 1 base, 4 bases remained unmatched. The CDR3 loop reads CSARDGLAPSYNEQFF. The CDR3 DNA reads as TGCAGTGCTAGAGACGGACTAGCGCCTTCCTACAATGAGCAGTTCTTC.

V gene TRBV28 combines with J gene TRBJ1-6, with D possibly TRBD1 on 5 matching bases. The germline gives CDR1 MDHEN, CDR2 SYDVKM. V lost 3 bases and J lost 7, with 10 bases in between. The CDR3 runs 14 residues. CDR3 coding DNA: TGTGCCAGCAGTTTGGGACTAGCAAATTCACCCCTCCACTTT. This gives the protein CASSLGLANSPLHF.

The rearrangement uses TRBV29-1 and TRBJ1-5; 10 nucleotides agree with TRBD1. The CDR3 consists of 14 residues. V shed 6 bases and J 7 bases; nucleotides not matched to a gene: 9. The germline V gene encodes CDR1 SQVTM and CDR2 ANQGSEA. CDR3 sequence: CSVANGTGAQPQHF. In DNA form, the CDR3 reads TGCAGCGTCGCAAACGGGACAGGGGCCCAGCCCCAGCATTTT.

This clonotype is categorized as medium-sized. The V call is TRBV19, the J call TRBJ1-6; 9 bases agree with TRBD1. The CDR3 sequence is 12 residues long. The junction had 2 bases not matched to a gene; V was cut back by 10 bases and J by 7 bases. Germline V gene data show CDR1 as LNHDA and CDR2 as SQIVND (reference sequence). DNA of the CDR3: TGTGCCACGGGACAGGGAAATTCACCCCTCCACTTT. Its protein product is CATGQGNSPLHF.

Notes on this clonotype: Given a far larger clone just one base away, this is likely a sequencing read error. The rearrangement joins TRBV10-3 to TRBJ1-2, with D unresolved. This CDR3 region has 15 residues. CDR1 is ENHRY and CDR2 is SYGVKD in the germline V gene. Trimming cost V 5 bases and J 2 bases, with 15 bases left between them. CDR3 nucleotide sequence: TGTGCCATCAGTTACCCTCGGACGGGAAACTATGGCTACACCTTC. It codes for CAISYPRTGNYGYTF.

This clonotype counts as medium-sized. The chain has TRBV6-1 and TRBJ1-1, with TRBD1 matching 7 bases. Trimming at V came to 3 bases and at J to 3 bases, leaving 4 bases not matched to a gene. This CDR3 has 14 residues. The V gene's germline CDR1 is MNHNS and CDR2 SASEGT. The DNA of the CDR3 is TGTGCCAGCAGTGAGACAGGGTTTGACACTGAAGCTTTCTTT. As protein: CASSETGFDTEAFF.

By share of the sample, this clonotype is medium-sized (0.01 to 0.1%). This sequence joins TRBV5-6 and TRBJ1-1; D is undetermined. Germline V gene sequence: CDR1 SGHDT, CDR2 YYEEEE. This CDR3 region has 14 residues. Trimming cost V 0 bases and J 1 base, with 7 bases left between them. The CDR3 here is CASSLARWNTEAFF. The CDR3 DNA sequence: TGTGCCAGCAGCTTGGCGCGTTGGAACACTGAAGCTTTCTTT.

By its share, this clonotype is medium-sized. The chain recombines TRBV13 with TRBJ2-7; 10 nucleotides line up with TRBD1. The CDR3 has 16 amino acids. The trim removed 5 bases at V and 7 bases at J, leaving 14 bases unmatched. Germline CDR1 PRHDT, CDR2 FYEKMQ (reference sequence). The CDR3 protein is CASSPLGDRGSGEQYF. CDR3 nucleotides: TGTGCCAGCAGCCCGCTTGGGGACAGGGGATCGGGTGAGCAGTACTTC.

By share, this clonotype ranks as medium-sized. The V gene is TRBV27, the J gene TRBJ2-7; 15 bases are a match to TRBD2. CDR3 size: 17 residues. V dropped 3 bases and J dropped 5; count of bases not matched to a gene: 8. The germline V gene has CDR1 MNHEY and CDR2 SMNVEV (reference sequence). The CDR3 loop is CASSFGLAGGPIDEQYF. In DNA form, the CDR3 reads TGTGCCAGCAGTTTCGGACTAGCGGGAGGGCCCATCGACGAGCAGTACTTC.

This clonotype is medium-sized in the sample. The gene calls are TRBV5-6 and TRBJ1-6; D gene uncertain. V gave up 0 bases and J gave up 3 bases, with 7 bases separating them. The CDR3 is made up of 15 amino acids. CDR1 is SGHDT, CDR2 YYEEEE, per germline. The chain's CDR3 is CASSLEGGYNSPLHF. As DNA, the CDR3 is TGTGCCAGCAGCTTGGAAGGTGGCTATAATTCACCCCTCCACTTT. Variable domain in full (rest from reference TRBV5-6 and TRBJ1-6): DAGVTQSPTHLIKTRGQQVTLRCSPKSGHDTVSWYQQALGQGPQFIFQYYEEEERQRGNFPDRFSGHQFPNYSSELNVNALLLGDSALYLCASSLEGGYNSPLHFGNGTRLTVT.

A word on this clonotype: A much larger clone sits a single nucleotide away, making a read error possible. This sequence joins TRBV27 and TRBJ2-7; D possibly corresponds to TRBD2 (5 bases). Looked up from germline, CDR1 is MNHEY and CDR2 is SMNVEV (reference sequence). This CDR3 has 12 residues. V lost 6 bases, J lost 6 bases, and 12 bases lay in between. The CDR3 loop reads CASRFGVGEQYF. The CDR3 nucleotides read TGTGCCAGCAGATTCGGGGTTGGCGAGCAGTACTTC.

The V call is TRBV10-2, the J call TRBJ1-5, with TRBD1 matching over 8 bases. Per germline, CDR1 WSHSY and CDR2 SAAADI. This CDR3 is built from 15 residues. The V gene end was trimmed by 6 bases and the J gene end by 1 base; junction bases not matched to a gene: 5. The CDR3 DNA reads TGCGCCAGCAGCTGGACAGGGATCAGCAATCAGCCCCAGCATTTT. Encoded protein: CASSWTGISNQPQHF.

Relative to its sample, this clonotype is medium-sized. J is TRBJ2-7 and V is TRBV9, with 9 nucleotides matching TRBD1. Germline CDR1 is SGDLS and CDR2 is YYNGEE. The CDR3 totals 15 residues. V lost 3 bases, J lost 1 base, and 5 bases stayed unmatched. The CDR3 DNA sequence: TGTGCCAGCAGCGAGGGGGACAGGGAGTCCTACGAGCAGTACTTC. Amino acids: CASSEGDRESYEQYF.

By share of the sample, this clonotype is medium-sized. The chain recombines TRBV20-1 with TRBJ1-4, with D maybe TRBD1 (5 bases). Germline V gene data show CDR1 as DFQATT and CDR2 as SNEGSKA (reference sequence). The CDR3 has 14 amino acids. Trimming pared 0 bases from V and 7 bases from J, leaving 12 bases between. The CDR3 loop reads CSARERGSIEKLFF. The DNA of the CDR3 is TGCAGTGCTAGAGAGCGGGGGTCGATTGAAAAACTGTTTTTT.

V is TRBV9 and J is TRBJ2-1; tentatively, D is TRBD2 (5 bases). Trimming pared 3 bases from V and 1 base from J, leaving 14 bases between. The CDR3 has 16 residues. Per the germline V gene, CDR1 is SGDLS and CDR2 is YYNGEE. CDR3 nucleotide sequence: TGTGCCAGCAGCGGAATAGCGCCTCAGTCCTACAATGAGCAGTTCTTC. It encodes CASSGIAPQSYNEQFF.

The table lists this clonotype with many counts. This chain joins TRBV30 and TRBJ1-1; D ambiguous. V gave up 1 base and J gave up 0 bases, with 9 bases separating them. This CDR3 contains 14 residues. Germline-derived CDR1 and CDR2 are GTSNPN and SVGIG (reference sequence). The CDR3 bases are TGTGCCTGGAGTGGTGACGGCATGAACACTGAAGCTTTCTTT. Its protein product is CAWSGDGMNTEAFF.

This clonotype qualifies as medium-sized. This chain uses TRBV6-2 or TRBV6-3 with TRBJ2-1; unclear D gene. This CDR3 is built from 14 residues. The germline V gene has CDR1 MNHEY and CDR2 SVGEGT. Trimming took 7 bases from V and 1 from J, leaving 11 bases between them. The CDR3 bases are TGTGCCAGCACTATCGCGGATTCCTACAATGAGCAGTTCTTC. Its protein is CASTIADSYNEQFF.

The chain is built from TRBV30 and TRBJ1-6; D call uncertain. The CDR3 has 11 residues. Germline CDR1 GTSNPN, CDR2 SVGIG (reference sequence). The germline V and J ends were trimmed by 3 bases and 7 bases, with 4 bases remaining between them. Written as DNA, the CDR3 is TGTGCCTGGAGCTCAAATTCACCCCTCCACTTT. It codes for CAWSSNSPLHF. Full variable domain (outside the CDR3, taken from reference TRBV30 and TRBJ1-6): SQTIHQWPATLVQPVGSPLSLECTVEGTSNPNLYWYRQAAGRGLQLLFYSVGIGQISSEVPQNLSASRPQDRQFILSSKKLLLSDSGFYLCAWSSNSPLHFGNGTRLTVT.

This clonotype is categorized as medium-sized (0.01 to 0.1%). The CDR3 nucleotides are TGTGCCAGCAGCTTAGGGGATCCCCGCTCCTATAATTCACCCCTCCACTTT. Translation gives CASSLGDPRSYNSPLHF. This sequence joins TRBV11-2 and TRBJ1-6; no reliable D call. Germline V gene sequence: CDR1 SGHAT, CDR2 FQNNGV. CDR3 size: 17 residues. V shed 1 base and J shed 0 bases, with 10 bases lying between them.